A selection of T cell receptor beta chains follows, all from one sample in a study of blood T cell repertoires in COVID-19. The table came from immunoSEQ multiplex PCR; TCRdb's copy has only in-frame clones and leaves some out. The sample consists of around 140,000 clones, 88% of them appearing once. The sequenced material came from peripheral blood. The origin of the receptors is a woman between 50 and 59 years old with acute or convalescent COVID-19. Each CDR3 is given with its conserved first and last residue.

>TRBV7-9
CASSSTGTVNTEAFF
>TRBV5-1
CASSWGQGTGNTIYF
>TRBV27
CASSWSGVGGGQPQHF
>TRBV11-2
CASRGYGERADTQYF
>TRBV2
CASSEGYFRGNTIYF
>TRBV5-1
CASSSGQGDNQPQHF
>TRBV6-5
CASTHRGPSYNEQFF
>TRBV6-6
CASSYSQGTYEQYF
>TRBV9
CASSAEGTDNSPLHF
>TRBV28
CASSLVPGGVFNTEAFF
>TRBV12-3/TRBV12-4
CASSPGHLYGYTF
>TRBV11-3
CASSLGTVFYNEQFF
>TRBV28
CASSFGGAGNTIYF
>TRBV6-4
CASSEGTIPGTDTQYF
>TRBV27
CASSLRTGSPLHF
>TRBV5-1
CASSLGTSSGYNEQFF
>TRBV5-1
CASSLAGRYTDTQYF
>TRBV5-1
CASSPTSLANNEQFF
>TRBV13
CASSLFGTNYGYTF
>TRBV19
CASSINIVDSYNSPLHF
>TRBV2
CASSDLAGRYEQYF
>TRBV6-5
CASSYSQGGAYGYTF
>TRBV29-1
CSVLRGGTGRTEAFF
>TRBV4-2
CASSQENGFYGYTF
>TRBV5-8
CASSLAGGISEQFF
>TRBV5-1
CASSQRQDGRGEQFF
>TRBV6-5
CASSYSREAPADTQYF
>TRBV7-3
CASSSFTDRGRYEQYF
>TRBV11-3
CASSSTSVHNGELFF
>TRBV18
CASSPLLIGRAHYGYTF
>TRBV25-1
CASRDSGVGGNTIYF
>TRBV5-1
CASSLGLAGGTTDTQYF
>TRBV7-6
CASSLGTGQRNQPQHF
>TRBV6-5
CASSTNGLPYEQYF
>TRBV6-5
CASSVNFNTEAFF
>TRBV4-1
CASSQDGGQGGSPLHF
>TRBV28
CASSSGGKTDTQYF
>TRBV7-2
CASSPVGTSVYEQYF
>TRBV6-2/TRBV6-3
CASSYAEILEQYF
>TRBV2
CASSEGQGSYEQYF
>TRBV7-8
CASSFRALNTEAFF
>TRBV5-1
CASSPGPGTEAFF
>TRBV7-9
CASSLFGGTNQPQHF
>TRBV6-6
CASVADTIYF
>TRBV28
CASFHSGINYGYTF
>TRBV15
CATSRSGTGFGPNQPQHF
>TRBV7-9
CASSLPQGAGAGANVLTF